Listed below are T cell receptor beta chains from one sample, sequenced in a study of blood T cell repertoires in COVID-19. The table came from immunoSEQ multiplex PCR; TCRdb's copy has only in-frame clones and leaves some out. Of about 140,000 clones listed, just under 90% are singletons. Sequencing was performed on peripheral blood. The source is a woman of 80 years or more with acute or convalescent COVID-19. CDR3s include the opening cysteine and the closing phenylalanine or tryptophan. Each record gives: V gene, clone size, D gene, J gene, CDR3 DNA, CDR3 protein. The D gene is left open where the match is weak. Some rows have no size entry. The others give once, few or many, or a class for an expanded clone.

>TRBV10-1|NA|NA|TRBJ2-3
TGCGCCAGCAGCGAATTCAAGGGGCGGGAAAAGTATTTT
CASSEFKGREKYF
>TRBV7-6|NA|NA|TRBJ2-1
TGTGCCAGCAGCTTAGCCCGGGGGGCGACCGATGAGCAGTTCTTC
CASSLARGATDEQFF
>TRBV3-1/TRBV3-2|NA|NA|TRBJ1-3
TGTGCCAGCAGCCAACAGGGAACTGGAAACACCATATATTTT
CASSQQGTGNTIYF
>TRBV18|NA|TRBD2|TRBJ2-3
TGTGCCAGCTCACCACGGATGCGGGGGAGACATAGCACAGATACGCAGTATTTT
CASSPRMRGRHSTDTQYF
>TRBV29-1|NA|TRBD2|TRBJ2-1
TGCAGCGTTGAAGGGGGGCAGCGGGGGAGAGATGAGCAGTTCTTC
CSVEGGQRGRDEQFF
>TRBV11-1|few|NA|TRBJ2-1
TGTGCCAGCAGCTTACAAACAGGGTATGAGCAGTTCTTC
CASSLQTGYEQFF
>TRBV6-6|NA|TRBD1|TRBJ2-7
TGTGCCAGCAGTTCAGGGGGCTCCTACGAGCAGTACTTC
CASSSGGSYEQYF
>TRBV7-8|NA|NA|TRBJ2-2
TGTGCCAGCAGCTTAGCCGGGGGGCGCGACACCGGGGAGCTGTTTTTT
CASSLAGGRDTGELFF
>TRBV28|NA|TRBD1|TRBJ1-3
TGTGCCAGCAGTTTAAGGGGACAGGTATTCTCTGGAAACACCATATATTTT
CASSLRGQVFSGNTIYF
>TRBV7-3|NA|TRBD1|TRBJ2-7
TGTGCCAGCAGCCGGGACAGCTCCTACGAGCAGTACTTC
CASSRDSSYEQYF
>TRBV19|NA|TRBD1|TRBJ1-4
TGTGCCAGTAGTCGTCGGGACAGGGGAGTTACAACTAATGAAAAACTGTTTTTT
CASSRRDRGVTTNEKLFF
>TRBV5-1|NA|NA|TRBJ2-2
TGCGCCAGCAGCTTGGAGGGGGTATCGAACACCGGGGAGCTGTTTTTT
CASSLEGVSNTGELFF
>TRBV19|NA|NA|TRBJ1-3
TGTGCCAGTAGTATGAACGGGTACTCTGGAAACACCATATATTTT
CASSMNGYSGNTIYF
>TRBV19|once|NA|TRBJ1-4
TGTGCCAGTAGTCCTCTCCCAGGGTCTTCTAATGAAAAACTGTTTTTT
CASSPLPGSSNEKLFF
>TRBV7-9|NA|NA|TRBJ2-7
TGTGCCAGCAGCTCGACGAGGAGCTCCTACGAGCAGTACTTC
CASSSTRSSYEQYF
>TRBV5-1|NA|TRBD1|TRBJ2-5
TGCGCCAGCAGCTTGGAGGGACAGGGGACCCAGTACTTC
CASSLEGQGTQYF
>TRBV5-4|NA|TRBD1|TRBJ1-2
TGTGCCAGCAGCTCTGGCGGACAGGCCCAACTGGGCTACACCTTC
CASSSGGQAQLGYTF
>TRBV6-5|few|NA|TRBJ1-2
TGTGCCAGCAGTTACGGGGGCCGCGGCTATGGCTACACCTTC
CASSYGGRGYGYTF
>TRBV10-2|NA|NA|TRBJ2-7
TGCGCCAGCAGGTGGGGGACACGGCCCCCCCCCTCCTACGAGCAGTACTTC
CASRWGTRPPPSYEQYF
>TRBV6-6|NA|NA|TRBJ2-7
TGTGCCAGCAGTTTCCTCGGGGAAGCAGCCTACGAGCAGTACTTC
CASSFLGEAAYEQYF
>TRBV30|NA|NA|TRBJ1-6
TGTGCCTGGAGTCAACAGGGTCTGGGTTCACCCCTCCACTTT
CAWSQQGLGSPLHF
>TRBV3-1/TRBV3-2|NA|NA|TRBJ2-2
TGTGCCAGCAGCCACAGGACAGACTACACCGGGGAGCTGTTTTTT
CASSHRTDYTGELFF
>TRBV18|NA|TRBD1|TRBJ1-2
TGTGCCAGCTCACCAGACAGGGACGGCTACACCTTC
CASSPDRDGYTF
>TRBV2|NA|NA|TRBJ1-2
TGTGCCAGCAGTGAAACAGGGAGTGATGGCTACACCTTC
CASSETGSDGYTF
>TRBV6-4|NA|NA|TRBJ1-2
TGTGCTAGGCCGGGGGGCTTCAGAGGTAACTATGGCTACACCTTC
CARPGGFRGNYGYTF
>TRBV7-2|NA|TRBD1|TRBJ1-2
TGTGCCAGCAGCCCTAGGACAGGCAACCCTGGCTATGGCTACACCTTC
CASSPRTGNPGYGYTF
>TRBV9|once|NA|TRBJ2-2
TGTGCCAGCAGCCTAACTCCGAACACCGGGGAGCTGTTTTTT
CASSLTPNTGELFF
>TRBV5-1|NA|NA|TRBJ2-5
TGCGCCAGCAGCTTCTCCCTCTGGACTCGCGGGGCGTCGGAGACCCAGTACTTC
CASSFSLWTRGASETQYF
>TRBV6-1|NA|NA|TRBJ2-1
TGTGCCAGCAGTGAAAGTTTTACGGTTAGGGGTGAGCAGTTCTTC
CASSESFTVRGEQFF
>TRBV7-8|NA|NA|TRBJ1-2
TGTGCCAGCAGCCGAGGTCGGAGGGAGGAAGGAGGCTATGGCTACACCTTC
CASSRGRREEGGYGYTF
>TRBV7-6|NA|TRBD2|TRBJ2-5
TGTGCCAGCAGCTTGATGACTAGCGGGGCCCAAGAGACCCAGTACTTC
CASSLMTSGAQETQYF
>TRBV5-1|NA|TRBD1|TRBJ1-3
TGCGCCAGCAGTCGACAGGGCTCTGGAAACACCATATATTTT
CASSRQGSGNTIYF
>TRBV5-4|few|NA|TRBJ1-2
TGTGCCAGCAGCCCCCTAGGGGGGGCTCTCACCAATGGCTACACCTTC
CASSPLGGALTNGYTF
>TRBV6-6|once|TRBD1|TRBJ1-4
TGTGCCAGCAGTTACTGGGGGACAGGGAGTGAAAAACTGTTTTTT
CASSYWGTGSEKLFF
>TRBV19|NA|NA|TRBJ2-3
TGTGCCAGTAGTCCTGGCTACAGCAACCTGCAGTATTTT
CASSPGYSNLQYF
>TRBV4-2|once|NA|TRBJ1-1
TGTGCCAGCAGCCAAGGGTCGGCAGGGAACACTGAAGCTTTCTTT
CASSQGSAGNTEAFF
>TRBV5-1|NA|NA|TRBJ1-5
TGCGCCAGCAGCTCAACCGGGAATAGCAATCAGCCCCAGCATTTT
CASSSTGNSNQPQHF
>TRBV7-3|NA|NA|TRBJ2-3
TGTGCCAGCAGCCAGGGGGGATCAGATACGCAGTATTTT
CASSQGGSDTQYF
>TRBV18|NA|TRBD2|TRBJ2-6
TGTGCCAGCTCAAACCAGGGAGGGCCCAACGTCCTGACTTTC
CASSNQGGPNVLTF
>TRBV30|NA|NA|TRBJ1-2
TGTGCCTGGAGTCCCCAGGATGGCTACACCTTC
CAWSPQDGYTF
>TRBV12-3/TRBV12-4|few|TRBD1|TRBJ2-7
TGTGCCAGCAGAACGGGACAGTACTACGAGCAGTACTTC
CASRTGQYYEQYF